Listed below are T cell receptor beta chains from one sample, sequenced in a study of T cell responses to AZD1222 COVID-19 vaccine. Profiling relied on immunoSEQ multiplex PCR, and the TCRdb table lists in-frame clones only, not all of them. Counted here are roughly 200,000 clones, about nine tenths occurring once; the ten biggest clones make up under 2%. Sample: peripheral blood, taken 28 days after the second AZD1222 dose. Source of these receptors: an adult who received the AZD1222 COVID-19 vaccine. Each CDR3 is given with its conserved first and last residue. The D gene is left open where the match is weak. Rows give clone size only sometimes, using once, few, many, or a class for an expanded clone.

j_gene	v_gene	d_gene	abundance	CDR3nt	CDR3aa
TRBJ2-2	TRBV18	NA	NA	TGTGCCAGCTCACCACGTGGCGGCACCGGGGAGCTGTTTTTT	CASSPRGGTGELFF
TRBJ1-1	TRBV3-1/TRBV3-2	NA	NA	TGTGCCAGCAGCCAAGATACGGTGAACACTGAAGCTTTCTTT	CASSQDTVNTEAFF
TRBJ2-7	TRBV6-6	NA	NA	TGTGCCAGCACCCCGGGAAAGGCCTACGAGCAGTACTTC	CASTPGKAYEQYF
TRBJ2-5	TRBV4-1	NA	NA	TGCGCCAGCAGCCAGGATCAAGAGACCCAGTACTTC	CASSQDQETQYF
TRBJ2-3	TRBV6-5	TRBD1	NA	TGTGCCAGCAGTTACGACAGGGGGGGCACAGATACGCAGTATTTT	CASSYDRGGTDTQYF
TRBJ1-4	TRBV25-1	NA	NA	TGTGCCAGCAGTGACGGGGGGCCTAATGAAAAACTGTTTTTT	CASSDGGPNEKLFF
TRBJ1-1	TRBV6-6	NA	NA	TGTGCCAGCAGTTACTCGACGGGTGCTGAAGCTTTCTTT	CASSYSTGAEAFF
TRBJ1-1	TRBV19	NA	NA	TGTGCCAGTAGAGAACAAGAAAACACTGAAGCTTTCTTT	CASREQENTEAFF
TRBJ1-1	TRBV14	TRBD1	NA	TGTGCCAGCAGCCAGAGGCAGGGGGCGGCAAACACTGAAGCTTTCTTT	CASSQRQGAANTEAFF
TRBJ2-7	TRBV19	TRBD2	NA	TGTGCCAGTAGTATAGGACTAGCTGAATCCTACGAGCAGTACTTC	CASSIGLAESYEQYF
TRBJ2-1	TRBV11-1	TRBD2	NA	TGTGCCAGCAGCTTAGAGCTAGCGGCCTACAATGAGCAGTTCTTC	CASSLELAAYNEQFF
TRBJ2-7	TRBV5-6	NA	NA	TGTGCCAGCCGATCACGGGCTACCGAGCAGTACTTC	CASRSRATEQYF
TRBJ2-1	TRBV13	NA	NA	TGTGCCAGCAGCCACAGGGACTCAAGGTACAATGAGCAGTTCTTC	CASSHRDSRYNEQFF
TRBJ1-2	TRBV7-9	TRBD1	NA	TGTGCCAGCAGCTTAGTAGAGGGGGCGTATGGCTACACCTTC	CASSLVEGAYGYTF
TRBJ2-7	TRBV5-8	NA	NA	TGTGCCAGCAGCTTGTGGCAAGTTGCCACCTACGAGCAGTACTTC	CASSLWQVATYEQYF
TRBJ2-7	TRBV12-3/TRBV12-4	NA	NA	TGTGCCAGCAGTTTAGGGGATTCCTACGAGCAGTACTTC	CASSLGDSYEQYF
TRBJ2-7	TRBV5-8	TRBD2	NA	TGTGCCAGCAGCTTTCCGGGACTAGCGGAATACGAGCAGTACTTC	CASSFPGLAEYEQYF
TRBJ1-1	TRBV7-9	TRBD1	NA	TGTGCCAGCAGCTTAGCGCTACAGGGGAAGACTGAAGCTTTCTTT	CASSLALQGKTEAFF
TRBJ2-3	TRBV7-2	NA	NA	TGTGCCAGCAGCTTAGATGGGGGACGCACAGATACGCAGTATTTT	CASSLDGGRTDTQYF
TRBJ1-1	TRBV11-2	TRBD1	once	TGTGCCAGCAGCATAGACAGGGGACAGAGCACTGAAGCTTTCTTT	CASSIDRGQSTEAFF
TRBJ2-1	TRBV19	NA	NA	TGTGCCAGTAGTATAGGGACGTTCTCCTACAATGAGCAGTTCTTC	CASSIGTFSYNEQFF
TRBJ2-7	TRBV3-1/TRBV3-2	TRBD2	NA	TGTGCCAGCAGCCCCAGACTAGCGGGAGTGGGCGAGCAGTACTTC	CASSPRLAGVGEQYF
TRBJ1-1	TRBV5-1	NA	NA	TGCGCCAGCAGCCCCGGCCACAGGGAAAACACTGAAGCTTTCTTT	CASSPGHRENTEAFF
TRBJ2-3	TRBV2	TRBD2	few	TGTGCCAGCAGTGAAAGGACTAGCGGGAGGAGCGCGCAGTATTTT	CASSERTSGRSAQYF
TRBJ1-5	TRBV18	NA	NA	TGTGCCAGCTCATCAGGCACGGGGAAGCCCCAGCATTTT	CASSSGTGKPQHF
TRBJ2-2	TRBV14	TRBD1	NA	TGTGCCAGTAGGACAGGGCGGAACACCGGGGAGCTGTTTTTT	CASRTGRNTGELFF
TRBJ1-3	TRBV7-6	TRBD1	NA	TGTGCCAGCAGCCGTAGACAGGGAACTGGAAACACCATATATTTT	CASSRRQGTGNTIYF
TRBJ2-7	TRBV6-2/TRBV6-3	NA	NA	TGTGCCAGCAGTCCCGGCAGATACGAGCAGTACTTC	CASSPGRYEQYF
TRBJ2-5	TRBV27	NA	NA	TGTGCCAGCAGTTTATCCGGGGAGACCCAGTACTTC	CASSLSGETQYF
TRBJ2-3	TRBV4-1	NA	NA	TGCGCCAGCAGCCATTCCCCAGACGGGGGTGGCACAGATACGCAGTATTTT	CASSHSPDGGGTDTQYF
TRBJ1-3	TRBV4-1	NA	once	TGCGCCAGCAGCAAAGGGGTCCCACAGGTCAGCTCTGGAAACACCATATATTTT	CASSKGVPQVSSGNTIYF
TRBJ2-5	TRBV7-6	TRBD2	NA	TGTGCCAGCAGCCCCGGGACTAGCGGGAGGCCCACCCAAGAGACCCAGTACTTC	CASSPGTSGRPTQETQYF
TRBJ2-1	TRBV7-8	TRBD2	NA	TGTGCCAGCAGCTTAAGGACTAGCAGCAATGAGCAGTTCTTC	CASSLRTSSNEQFF
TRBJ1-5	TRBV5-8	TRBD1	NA	TGTGCCAGCAGCTTGACAGGGGTGGATAGCAATCAGCCCCAGCATTTT	CASSLTGVDSNQPQHF
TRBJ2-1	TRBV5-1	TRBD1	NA	TGCGCCAGCAGTTCCGGGACAGGGTCCTATCTGGTCAATGAGCAGTTCTTC	CASSSGTGSYLVNEQFF
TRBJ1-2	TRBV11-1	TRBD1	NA	TGTGCCAGCAGCTTTGGTTCAGGGGGTATCTATGGCTACACCTTC	CASSFGSGGIYGYTF
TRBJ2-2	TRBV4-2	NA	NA	TGTGCCAGCAGCCAAGCGGCAGGGTCCGGGGAGCTGTTTTTT	CASSQAAGSGELFF
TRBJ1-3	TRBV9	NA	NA	TGTGCCAGCAGCGAGACTGGAACGAACGGAAACACCATATATTTT	CASSETGTNGNTIYF
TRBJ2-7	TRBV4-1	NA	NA	TGCGCCAGCAGCCAGGACAGTGGACCTTACGAGCAGTACTTC	CASSQDSGPYEQYF
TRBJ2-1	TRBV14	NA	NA	TGTGCCAGCAGTCGGAACCTCGTGGGTGAGCAGTTCTTC	CASSRNLVGEQFF
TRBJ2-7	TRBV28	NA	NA	TGTGCCAGCAGTTTAGGTCCCTCGAGCTACGAGCAGTACTTC	CASSLGPSSYEQYF
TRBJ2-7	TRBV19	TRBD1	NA	TGTGCCACCCGGGTCGGGACAGGGCGTAGGGAGCAGTACTTC	CATRVGTGRREQYF
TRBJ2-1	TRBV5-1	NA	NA	TGCGCCAGCAGCTTGTTAGTTGAATCTCGGGGGAATGAGCAGTTCTTC	CASSLLVESRGNEQFF
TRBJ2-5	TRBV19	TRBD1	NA	TGTGCCAGTAGTGCTGAAAGGACAGGCGATTTCCAAGAGACCCAGTACTTC	CASSAERTGDFQETQYF
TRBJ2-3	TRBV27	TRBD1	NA	TGTGCCAGCAGTTTGAACAGGGGGCAAGATACGCAGTATTTT	CASSLNRGQDTQYF
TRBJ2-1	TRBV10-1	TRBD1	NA	TGCGCCAGCAGTGAGCTACAGGGGGCTAATAGGAATGAGCAGTTCTTC	CASSELQGANRNEQFF
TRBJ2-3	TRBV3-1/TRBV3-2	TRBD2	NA	TGTGCCAGCAGCCCGATGGGGGCTAGCGGGAGAGTCGGCACAGATACGCAGTATTTT	CASSPMGASGRVGTDTQYF
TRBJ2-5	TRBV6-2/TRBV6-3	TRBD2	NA	TGTGCCAGCAGTTTCACTAGCGGGCCAGAGACCCAGTACTTC	CASSFTSGPETQYF
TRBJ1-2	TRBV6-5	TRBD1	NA	TGTGCCAGCAGGCGACAGGGGGAAAACTATGGCTACACCTTC	CASRRQGENYGYTF
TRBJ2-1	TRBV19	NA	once	TGTGCCAGTAGTATCGGCTCCTACAATGAGCAGTTCTTC	CASSIGSYNEQFF
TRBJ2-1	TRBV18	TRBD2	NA	TGTGCCAGCTCACCACCGACCGGGAGGGCGAACAATGAGCAGTTCTTC	CASSPPTGRANNEQFF
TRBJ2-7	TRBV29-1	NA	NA	TGCAGCGTTGAAGGAATTAGTTTCGAGCAGTACTTC	CSVEGISFEQYF
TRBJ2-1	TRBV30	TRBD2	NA	TGTGCCTGGAGTTCCGGGGGGACCCTGGGGAATGAGCAGTTCTTC	CAWSSGGTLGNEQFF